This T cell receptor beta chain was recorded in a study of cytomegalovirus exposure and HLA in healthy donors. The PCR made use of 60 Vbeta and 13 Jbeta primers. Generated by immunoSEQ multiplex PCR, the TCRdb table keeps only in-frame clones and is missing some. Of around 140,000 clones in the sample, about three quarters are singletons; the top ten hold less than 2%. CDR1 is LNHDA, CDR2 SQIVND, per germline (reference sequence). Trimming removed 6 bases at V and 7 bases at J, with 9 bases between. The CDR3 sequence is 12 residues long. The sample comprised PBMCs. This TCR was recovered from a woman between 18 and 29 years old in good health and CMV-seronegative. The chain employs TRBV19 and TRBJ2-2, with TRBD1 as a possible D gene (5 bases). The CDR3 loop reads CASRQAGGELFF. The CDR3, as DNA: TGTGCCAGTAGACAGGCCGGCGGGGAGCTGTTTTTT.